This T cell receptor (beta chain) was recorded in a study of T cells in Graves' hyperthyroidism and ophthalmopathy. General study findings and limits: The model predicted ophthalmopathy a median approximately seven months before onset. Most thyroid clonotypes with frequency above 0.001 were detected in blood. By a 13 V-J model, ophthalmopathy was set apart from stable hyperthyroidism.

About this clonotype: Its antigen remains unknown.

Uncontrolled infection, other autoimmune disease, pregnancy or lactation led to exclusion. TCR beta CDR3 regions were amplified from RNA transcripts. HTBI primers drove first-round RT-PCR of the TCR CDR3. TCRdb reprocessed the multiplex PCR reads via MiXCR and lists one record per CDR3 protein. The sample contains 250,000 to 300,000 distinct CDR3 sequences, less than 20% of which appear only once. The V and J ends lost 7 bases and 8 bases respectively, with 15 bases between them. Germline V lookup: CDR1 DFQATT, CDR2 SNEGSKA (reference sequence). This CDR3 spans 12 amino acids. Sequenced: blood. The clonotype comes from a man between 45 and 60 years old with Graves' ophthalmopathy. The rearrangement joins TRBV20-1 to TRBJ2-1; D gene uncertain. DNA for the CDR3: TGCAGTGTGGGGTCGGATAGCTATGAGCAGTTCTTC. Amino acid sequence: CSVGSDSYEQFF.